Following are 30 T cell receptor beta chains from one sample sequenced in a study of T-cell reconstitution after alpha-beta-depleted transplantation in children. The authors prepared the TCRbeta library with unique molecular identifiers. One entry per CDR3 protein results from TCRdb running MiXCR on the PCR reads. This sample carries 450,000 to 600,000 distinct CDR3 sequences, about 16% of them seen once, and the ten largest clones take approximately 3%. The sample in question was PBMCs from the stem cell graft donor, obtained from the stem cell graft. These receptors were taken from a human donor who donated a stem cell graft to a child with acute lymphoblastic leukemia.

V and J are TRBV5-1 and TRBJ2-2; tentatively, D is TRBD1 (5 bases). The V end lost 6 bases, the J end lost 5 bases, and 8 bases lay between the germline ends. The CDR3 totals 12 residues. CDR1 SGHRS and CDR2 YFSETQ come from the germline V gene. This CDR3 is CASNKGTGELFF. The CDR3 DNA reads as TGCGCCAGCAATAAGGGGACCGGGGAGCTGTTTTTT. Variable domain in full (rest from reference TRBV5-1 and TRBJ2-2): KAGVTQTPRYLIKTRGQQVTLSCSPISGHRSVSWYQQTPGQGLQFLFEYFSETQRNKGNFPGRFSGRQFSNSRSEMNVSTLELGDSALYLCASNKGTGELFFGEGSRLTVL.

The CDR3 region has the DNA TGTGCCAGCAGCAGCGCAGGCCGGCCTTTCAATGAGCAGTTCTTC. This sequence encodes CASSSAGRPFNEQFF. V is TRBV11-3 and J is TRBJ2-1; no reliable D call. Germline assignment: CDR1 SGHNT and CDR2 YENEEA. The CDR3 is 15 residues long. Trimming pared 5 bases from V and 6 bases from J, leaving 17 bases between.

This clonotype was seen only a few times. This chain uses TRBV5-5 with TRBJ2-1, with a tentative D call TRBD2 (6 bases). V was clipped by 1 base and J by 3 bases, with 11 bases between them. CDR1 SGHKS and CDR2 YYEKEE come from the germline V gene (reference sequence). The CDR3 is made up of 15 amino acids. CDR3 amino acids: CASSLIQRVYNEQFF. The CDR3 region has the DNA TGTGCCAGCAGCTTGATCCAGCGGGTCTACAATGAGCAGTTCTTC.

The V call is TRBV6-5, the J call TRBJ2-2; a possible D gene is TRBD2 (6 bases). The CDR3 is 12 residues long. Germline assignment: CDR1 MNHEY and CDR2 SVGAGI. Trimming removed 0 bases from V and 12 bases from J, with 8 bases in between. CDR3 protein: CASSYSRGQLFF. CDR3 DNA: TGTGCCAGCAGTTACTCGCGGGGACAGCTGTTTTTT.

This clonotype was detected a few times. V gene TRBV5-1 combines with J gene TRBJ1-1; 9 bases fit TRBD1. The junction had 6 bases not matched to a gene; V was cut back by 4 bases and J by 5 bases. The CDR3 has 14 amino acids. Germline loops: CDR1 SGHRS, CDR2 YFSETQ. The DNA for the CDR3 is TGCGCCAGCAGCGGGACAGGGCAACGAACTGAAGCTTTCTTT. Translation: CASSGTGQRTEAFF. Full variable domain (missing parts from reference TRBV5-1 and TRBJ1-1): KAGVTQTPRYLIKTRGQQVTLSCSPISGHRSVSWYQQTPGQGLQFLFEYFSETQRNKGNFPGRFSGRQFSNSRSEMNVSTLELGDSALYLCASSGTGQRTEAFFGQGTRLTVV.

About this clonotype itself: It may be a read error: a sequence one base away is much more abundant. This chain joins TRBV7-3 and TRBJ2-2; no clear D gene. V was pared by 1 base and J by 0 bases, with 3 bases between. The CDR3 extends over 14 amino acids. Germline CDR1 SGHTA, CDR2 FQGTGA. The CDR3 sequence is CASSLKANTGELFF. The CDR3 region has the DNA TGTGCCAGCAGCTTAAAGGCGAACACCGGGGAGCTGTTTTTT.

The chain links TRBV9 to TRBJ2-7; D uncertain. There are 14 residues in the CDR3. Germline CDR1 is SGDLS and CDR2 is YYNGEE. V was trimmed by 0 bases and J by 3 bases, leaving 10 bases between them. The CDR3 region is CASSVGGSNYEQYF. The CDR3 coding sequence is TGTGCCAGCAGCGTAGGTGGCAGCAACTACGAGCAGTACTTC. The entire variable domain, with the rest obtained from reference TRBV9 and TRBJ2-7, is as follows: DSGVTQTPKHLITATGQRVTLRCSPRSGDLSVYWYQQSLDQGLQFLIQYYNGEERAKGNILERFSAQQFPDLHSELNLSSLELGDSALYFCASSVGGSNYEQYFGPGTRLTVT.

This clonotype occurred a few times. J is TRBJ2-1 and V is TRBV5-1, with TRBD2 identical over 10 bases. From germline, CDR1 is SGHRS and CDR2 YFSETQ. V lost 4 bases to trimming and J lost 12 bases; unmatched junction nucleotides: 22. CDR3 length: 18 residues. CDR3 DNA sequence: TGCGCCAGCAGCACTACCTGGTGGACTAGCGGAAACACAGGTGGGCAGTTCTTC. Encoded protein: CASSTTWWTSGNTGGQFF.

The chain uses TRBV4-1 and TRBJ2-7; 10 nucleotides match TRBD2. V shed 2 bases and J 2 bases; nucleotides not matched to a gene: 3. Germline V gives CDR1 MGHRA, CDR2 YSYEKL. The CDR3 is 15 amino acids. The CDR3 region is CASSQLAGVAYEQYF. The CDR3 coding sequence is TGCGCCAGCAGCCAACTAGCGGGAGTCGCCTACGAGCAGTACTTC.

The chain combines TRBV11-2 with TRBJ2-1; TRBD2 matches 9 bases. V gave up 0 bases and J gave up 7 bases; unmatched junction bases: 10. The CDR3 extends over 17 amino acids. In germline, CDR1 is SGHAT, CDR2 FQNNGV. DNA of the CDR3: TGTGCCAGCAGCTTAGACCCAGCGGGAGGACCTTCGAATGAGCAGTTCTTC. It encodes CASSLDPAGGPSNEQFF.

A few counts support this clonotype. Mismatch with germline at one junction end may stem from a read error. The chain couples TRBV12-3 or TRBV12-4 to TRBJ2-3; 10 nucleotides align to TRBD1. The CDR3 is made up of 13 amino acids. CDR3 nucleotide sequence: TGTGCTTGCCGGGACAGGGGCACGGATACGCAGTATTTT. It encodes CACRDRGTDTQYF.

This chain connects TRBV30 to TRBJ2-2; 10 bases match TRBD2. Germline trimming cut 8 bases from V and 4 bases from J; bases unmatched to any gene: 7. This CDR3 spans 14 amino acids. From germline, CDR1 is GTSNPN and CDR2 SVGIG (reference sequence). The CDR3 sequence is CAGGGLAVTGELFF. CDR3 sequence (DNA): TGTGCCGGGGGCGGACTAGCGGTCACCGGGGAGCTGTTTTTT.

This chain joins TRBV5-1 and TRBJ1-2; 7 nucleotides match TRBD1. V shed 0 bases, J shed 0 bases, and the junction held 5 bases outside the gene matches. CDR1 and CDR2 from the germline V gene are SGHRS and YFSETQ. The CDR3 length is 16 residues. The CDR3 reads CASSLAADRANYGYTF. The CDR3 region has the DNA TGCGCCAGCAGCTTGGCCGCTGACAGGGCTAACTATGGCTACACCTTC.

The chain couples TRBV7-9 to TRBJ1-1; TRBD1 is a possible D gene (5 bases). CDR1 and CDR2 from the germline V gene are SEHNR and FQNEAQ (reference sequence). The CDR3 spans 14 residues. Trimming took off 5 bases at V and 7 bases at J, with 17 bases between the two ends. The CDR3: CASSPPFQGGEAFF. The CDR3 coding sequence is TGTGCCAGCAGCCCCCCATTTCAGGGTGGTGAAGCTTTCTTT.

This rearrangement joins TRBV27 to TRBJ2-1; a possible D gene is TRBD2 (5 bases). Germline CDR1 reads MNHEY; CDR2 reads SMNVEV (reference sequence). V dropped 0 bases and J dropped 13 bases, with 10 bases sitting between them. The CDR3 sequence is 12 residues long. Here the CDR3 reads CASSLSPTIQFF. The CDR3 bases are TGTGCCAGCAGTTTATCGCCGACTATACAGTTCTTC.

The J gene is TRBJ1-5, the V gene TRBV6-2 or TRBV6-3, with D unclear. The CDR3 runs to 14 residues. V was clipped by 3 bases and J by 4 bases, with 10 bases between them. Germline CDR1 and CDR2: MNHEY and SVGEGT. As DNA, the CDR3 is TGTGCCAGCAGTTATGGGTATCGAAATCAGCCCCAGCATTTT. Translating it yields CASSYGYRNQPQHF.

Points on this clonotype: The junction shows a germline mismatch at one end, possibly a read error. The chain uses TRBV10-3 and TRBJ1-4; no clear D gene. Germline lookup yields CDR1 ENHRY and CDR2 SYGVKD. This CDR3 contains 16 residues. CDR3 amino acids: CAISRLGLRANEKLFF. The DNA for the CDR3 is TGCGCCATCAGCCGGTTGGGCTTGAGGGCTAATGAAAAACTGTTTTTT.

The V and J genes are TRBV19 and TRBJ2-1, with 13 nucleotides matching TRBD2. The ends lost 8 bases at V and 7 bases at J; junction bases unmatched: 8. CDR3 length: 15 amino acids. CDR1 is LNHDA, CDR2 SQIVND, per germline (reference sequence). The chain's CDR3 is CASSVGTSGNNEQFF. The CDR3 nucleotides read TGTGCCAGTTCCGTCGGGACTAGCGGGAATAATGAGCAGTTCTTC.

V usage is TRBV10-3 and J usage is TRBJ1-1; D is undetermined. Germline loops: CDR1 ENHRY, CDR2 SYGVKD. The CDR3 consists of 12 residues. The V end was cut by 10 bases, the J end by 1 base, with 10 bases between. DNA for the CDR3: TGTGCCAGCGGGATGGCGAACACTGAAGCTTTCTTT. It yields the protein CASGMANTEAFF.

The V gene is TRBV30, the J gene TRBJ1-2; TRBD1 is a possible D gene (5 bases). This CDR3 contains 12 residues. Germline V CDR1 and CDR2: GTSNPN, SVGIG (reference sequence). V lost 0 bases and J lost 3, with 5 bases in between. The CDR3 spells CAWSVGHYGYTF. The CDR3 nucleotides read TGTGCCTGGAGTGTGGGACACTATGGCTACACCTTC.

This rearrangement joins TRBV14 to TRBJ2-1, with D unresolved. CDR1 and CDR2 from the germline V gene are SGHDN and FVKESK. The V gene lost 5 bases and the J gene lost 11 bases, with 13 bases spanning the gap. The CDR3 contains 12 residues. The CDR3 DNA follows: TGTGCCAGCAGCTGGCCCTTGTCGAAGCAGTTCTTC. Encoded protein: CASSWPLSKQFF.

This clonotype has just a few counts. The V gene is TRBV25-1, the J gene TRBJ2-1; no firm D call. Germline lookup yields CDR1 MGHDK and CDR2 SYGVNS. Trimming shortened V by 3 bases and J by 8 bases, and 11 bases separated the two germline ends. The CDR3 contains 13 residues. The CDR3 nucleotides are TGTGCCAGCAGTGATAGGGTTTGGGATGAGCAGTTCTTC. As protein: CASSDRVWDEQFF.

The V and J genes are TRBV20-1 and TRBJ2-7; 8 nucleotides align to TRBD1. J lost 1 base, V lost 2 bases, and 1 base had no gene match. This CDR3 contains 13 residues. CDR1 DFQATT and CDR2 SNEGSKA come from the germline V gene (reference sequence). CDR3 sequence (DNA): TGCAGTGCTAGACGGACAGGGTCCTACGAGCAGTACTTC. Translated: CSARRTGSYEQYF.

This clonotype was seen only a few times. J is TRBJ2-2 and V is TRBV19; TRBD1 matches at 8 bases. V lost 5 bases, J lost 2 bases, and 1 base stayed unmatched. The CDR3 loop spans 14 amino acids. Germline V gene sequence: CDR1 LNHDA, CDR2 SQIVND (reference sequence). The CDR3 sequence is CASSDRGNTGELFF. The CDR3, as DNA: TGTGCCAGTAGTGACAGGGGAAACACCGGGGAGCTGTTTTTT. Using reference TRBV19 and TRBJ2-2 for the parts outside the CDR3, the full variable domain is DGGITQSPKYLFRKEGQNVTLSCEQNLNHDAMYWYRQDPGQGLRLIYYSQIVNDFQKGDIAEGYSVSREKKESFPLTVTSAQKNPTAFYLCASSDRGNTGELFFGEGSRLTVL.

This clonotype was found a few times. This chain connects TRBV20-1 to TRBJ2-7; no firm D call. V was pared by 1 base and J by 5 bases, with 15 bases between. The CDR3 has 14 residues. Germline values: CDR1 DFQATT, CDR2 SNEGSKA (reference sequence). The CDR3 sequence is CSARVLELDHEQYF. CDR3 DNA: TGCAGTGCTAGAGTCCTCGAATTGGACCACGAGCAGTACTTC.

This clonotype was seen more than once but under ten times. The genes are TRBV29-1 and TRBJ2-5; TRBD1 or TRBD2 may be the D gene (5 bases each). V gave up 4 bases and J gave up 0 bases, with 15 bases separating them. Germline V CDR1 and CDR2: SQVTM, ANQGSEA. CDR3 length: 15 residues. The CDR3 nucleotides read TGCAGCGTTGTGCGGGCTGGACAAAACCAAGAGACCCAGTACTTC. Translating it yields CSVVRAGQNQETQYF.

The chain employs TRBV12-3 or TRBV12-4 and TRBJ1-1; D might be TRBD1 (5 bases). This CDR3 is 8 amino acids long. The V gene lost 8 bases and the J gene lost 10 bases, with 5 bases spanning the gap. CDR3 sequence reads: CASGGAFF. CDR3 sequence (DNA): TGTGCCAGCGGGGGAGCTTTCTTT.

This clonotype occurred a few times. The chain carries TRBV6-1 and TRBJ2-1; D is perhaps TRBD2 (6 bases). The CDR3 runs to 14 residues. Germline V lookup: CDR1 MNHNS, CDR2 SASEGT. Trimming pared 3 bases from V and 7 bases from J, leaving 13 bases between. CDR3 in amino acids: CASSEAGSSNEQFF. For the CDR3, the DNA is TGTGCCAGCAGTGAGGCGGGGAGTTCGAATGAGCAGTTCTTC.

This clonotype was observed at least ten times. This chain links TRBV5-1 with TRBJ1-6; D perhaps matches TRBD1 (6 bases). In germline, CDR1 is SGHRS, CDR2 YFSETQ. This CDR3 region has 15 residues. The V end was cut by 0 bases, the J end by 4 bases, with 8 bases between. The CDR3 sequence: CASSLDGQYNSPLHF. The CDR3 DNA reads TGCGCCAGCAGCTTGGATGGACAGTATAATTCACCCCTCCACTTT.

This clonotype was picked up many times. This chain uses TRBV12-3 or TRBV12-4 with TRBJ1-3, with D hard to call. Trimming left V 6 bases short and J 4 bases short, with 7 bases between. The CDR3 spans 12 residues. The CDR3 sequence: CASSLSGNTIYF. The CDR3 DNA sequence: TGTGCCAGCAGCTTATCCGGAAACACCATATATTTT.